This is a list of T cell receptor beta chains from one sample in a study of shared clonotypes between healthy human individuals. Assay: immunoSEQ multiplex PCR; the TCRdb copy retains only in-frame clones and omits some. This table holds 2 million to 2.5 million clones, approximately 90% found once. Sequenced sample: naive CD4+ T cells from PBMCs. These receptors were taken from a man younger than 35 in good health. Some clones in this sample may be carry-over from other donors' samples. Each CDR3 is given with its conserved first and last residue. Rows give clone size only sometimes, using once, few, many, or a class for an expanded clone.

NA,TRBJ2-1,TRBV7-3,CASSLLLEGHRNEQFF
NA,TRBJ2-2,TRBV28,CASAYLTQDGVGELFF
once,TRBJ2-7,TRBV21-1,CASSKVPGGYEQYF
few,TRBJ2-7,TRBV28,CASSSAGTGSYEQYF
NA,TRBJ1-2,TRBV5-1,CASSGQGATYGYTF
NA,TRBJ2-3,TRBV6-6,CASSYSLAGGSDTQYF
NA,TRBJ1-2,TRBV9,CASSVEDWDYGYTF
once,TRBJ2-2,TRBV11-3,CASSLGVGASDTGELFF
NA,TRBJ2-7,TRBV28,CASSITGGFYEQYF
NA,TRBJ2-7,TRBV28,CASSLGGGFFYEQYF
NA,TRBJ2-7,TRBV29-1,CSVSSPTDSYEQYF
NA,TRBJ1-1,TRBV11-1,CASSLGLEAFF
NA,TRBJ2-5,TRBV15,CATSRDRLTGRDRGQETQYF
NA,TRBJ2-7,TRBV4-2,CASSLDSRAEQYF
once,TRBJ2-1,TRBV4-2,CASSQVGRGRGDNEQFF
NA,TRBJ2-1,TRBV27,CASSLSRASGSDSEQFF
NA,TRBJ2-1,TRBV11-2,CASSLVWTGGSEQFF
NA,TRBJ1-1,TRBV28,CASSGTWGAEYEAFF
NA,TRBJ1-6,TRBV5-1,CASSLEAGANNSPLHF
NA,TRBJ2-2,TRBV6-5,CASTTTGELFF
NA,TRBJ2-2,TRBV2,CATRRDYGGELFF
NA,TRBJ2-7,TRBV11-3,CASSFGAGGPDEQYF
NA,TRBJ2-1,TRBV5-1,CASSLDGSGISEQFF
NA,TRBJ2-3,TRBV27,CASSPDLKRAGTQYF
NA,TRBJ1-3,TRBV4-2,CASSLNFRGPGNTIYF
NA,TRBJ2-7,TRBV6-1,CASSRDRSYEQYF
NA,TRBJ2-2,TRBV7-2,CASTPAGGLGGELFF
NA,TRBJ1-5,TRBV27,CASSPPRGQGPQHF
NA,TRBJ2-3,TRBV7-2,CASSLVGRSSDTQYF
NA,TRBJ1-1,TRBV28,CASSDRFREAFF
NA,TRBJ1-2,TRBV29-1,CSVRRVGPNGGGYTF
NA,TRBJ1-1,TRBV14,CASSQDRGQRAFF
NA,TRBJ2-7,TRBV2,CASSVMAGEQYF
NA,TRBJ1-2,TRBV5-6,CASSTPGQGIAGYTF
NA,TRBJ2-2,TRBV4-2,CASSWGGGTHYTGELFF
NA,TRBJ2-5,TRBV4-3,CASSQEWGVWETQYF
NA,TRBJ1-5,TRBV28,CASSLVRLGYLQPQHF
NA,TRBJ2-5,TRBV5-1,CASSLALGLETQYF
NA,TRBJ1-4,TRBV5-1,CASSLTGFEKLFF
NA,TRBJ2-7,TRBV28,CASSFFMVSPTPSYEQYF
NA,TRBJ2-7,TRBV7-9,CASSSTEHEQYF
once,TRBJ2-1,TRBV5-1,CASSLRDSHKNEQFF
NA,TRBJ1-1,TRBV6-1,CASDKGANTEAFF